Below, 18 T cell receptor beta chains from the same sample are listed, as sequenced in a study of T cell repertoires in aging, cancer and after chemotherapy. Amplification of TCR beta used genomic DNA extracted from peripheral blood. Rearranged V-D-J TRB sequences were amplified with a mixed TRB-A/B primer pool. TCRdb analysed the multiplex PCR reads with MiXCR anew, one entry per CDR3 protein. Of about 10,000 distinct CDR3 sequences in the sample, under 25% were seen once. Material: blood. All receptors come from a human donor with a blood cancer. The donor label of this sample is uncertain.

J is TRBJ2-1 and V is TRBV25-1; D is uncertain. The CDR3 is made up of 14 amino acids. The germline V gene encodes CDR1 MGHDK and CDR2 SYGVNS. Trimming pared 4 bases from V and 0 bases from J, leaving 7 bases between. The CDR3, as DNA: TGTGCCAGCAGTGTCTTGAGCTCCTACAATGAGCAGTTCTTC. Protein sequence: CASSVLSSYNEQFF.

As DNA, the CDR3 is TGTGCCAGCAGCTTAGCCTCGGCCGAGGCTAACTATGGCTACACCTTC. Protein product: CASSLASAEANYGYTF. The gene calls are TRBV7-9 and TRBJ1-2; D remains unclear. Trimming took off 0 bases at V and 0 bases at J, with 11 bases between the two ends. Germline values: CDR1 SEHNR, CDR2 FQNEAQ (reference sequence). The CDR3 runs 16 residues.

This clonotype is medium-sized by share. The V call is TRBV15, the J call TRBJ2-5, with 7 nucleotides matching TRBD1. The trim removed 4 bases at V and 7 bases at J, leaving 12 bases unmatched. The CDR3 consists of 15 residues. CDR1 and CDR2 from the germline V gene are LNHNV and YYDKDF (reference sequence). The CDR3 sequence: CATSTRDSPLWTQYF. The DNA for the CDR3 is TGTGCCACCAGCACCCGGGACAGTCCCCTCTGGACCCAGTACTTC.

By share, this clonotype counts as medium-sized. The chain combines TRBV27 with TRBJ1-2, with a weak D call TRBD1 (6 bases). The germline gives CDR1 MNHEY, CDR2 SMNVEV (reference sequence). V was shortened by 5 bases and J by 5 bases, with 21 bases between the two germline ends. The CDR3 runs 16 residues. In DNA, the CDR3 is TGTGCCAGCAGTCTCCGATGGGGGGGAGGGGGGTATGGCTACACCTTC. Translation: CASSLRWGGGGYGYTF.

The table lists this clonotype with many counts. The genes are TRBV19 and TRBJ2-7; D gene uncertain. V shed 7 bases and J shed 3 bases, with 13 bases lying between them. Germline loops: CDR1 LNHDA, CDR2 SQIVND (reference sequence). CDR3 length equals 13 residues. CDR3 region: CASNLETSYEQYF. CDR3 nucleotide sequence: TGTGCCAGTAACTTAGAAACGAGCTACGAGCAGTACTTC.

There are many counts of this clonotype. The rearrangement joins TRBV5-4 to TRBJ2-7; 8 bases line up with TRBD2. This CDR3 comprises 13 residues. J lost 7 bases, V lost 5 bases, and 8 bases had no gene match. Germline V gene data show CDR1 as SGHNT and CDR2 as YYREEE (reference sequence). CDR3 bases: TGTGCCAGCAGACGGGGCGTAGCGGGGGAGCAGTACTTC. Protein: CASRRGVAGEQYF.

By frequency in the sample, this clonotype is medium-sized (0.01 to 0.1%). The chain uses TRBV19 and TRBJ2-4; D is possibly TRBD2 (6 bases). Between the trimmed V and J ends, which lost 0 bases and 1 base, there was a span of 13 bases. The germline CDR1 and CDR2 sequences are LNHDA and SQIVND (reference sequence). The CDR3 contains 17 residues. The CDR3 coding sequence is TGTGCCAGTAGTATAGAGGTTGGGGGGTTGGCCAAAAACATTCAGTACTTC. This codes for CASSIEVGGLAKNIQYF.

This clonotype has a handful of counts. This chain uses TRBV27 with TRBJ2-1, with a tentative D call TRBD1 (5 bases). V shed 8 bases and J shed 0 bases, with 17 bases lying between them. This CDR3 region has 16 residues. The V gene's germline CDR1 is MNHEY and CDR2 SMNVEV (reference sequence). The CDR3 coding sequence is TGTGCCAGCTCTTCCTTGACAGCGAGCTCCTACAATGAGCAGTTCTTC. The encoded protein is CASSSLTASSYNEQFF.

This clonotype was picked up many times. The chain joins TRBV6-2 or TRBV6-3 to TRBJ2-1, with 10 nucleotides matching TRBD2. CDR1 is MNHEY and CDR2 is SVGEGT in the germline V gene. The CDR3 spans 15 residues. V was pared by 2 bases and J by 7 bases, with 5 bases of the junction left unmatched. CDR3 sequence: CASSYGAGGLNEQFF. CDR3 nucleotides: TGTGCCAGCAGTTACGGAGCGGGAGGGTTAAATGAGCAGTTCTTC.

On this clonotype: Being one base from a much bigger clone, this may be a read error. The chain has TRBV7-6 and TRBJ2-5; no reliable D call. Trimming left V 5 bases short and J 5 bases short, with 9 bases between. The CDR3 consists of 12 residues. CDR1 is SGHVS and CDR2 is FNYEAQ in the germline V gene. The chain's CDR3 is CASSQPRETQYF. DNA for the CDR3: TGTGCCAGCAGCCAACCTCGTGAGACCCAGTACTTC.

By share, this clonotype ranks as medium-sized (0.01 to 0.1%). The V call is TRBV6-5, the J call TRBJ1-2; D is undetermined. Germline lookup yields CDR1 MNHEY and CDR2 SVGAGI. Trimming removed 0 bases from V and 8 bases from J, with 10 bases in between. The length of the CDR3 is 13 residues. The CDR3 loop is CASSYSGFGGYTF. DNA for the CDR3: TGTGCCAGCAGTTACTCTGGTTTCGGGGGCTACACCTTC.

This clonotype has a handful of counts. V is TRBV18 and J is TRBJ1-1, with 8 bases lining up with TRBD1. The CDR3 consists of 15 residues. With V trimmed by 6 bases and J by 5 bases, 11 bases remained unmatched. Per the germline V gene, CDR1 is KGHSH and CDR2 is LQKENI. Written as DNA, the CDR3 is TGTGCCAGCTCCCCGCGGACAGGGTCCCAGACTGAAGCTTTCTTT. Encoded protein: CASSPRTGSQTEAFF.

The CDR3 DNA sequence: TGCAGTGCTCCGGACACCTCCTACGAGCAGTACTTC. Protein: CSAPDTSYEQYF. The J gene is TRBJ2-7, the V gene TRBV20-1; TRBD1 might be the D (5 bases). Germline V lookup: CDR1 DFQATT, CDR2 SNEGSKA (reference sequence). This CDR3 has 12 residues. The V end was cut by 5 bases, the J end by 0 bases, with 8 bases between.

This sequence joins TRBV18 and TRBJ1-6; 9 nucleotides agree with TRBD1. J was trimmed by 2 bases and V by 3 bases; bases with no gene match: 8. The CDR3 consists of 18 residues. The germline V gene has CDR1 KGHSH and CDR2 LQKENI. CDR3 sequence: CASSPQRTGDTYNSPLHF. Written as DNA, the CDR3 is TGTGCCAGCTCACCTCAACGGACAGGGGATACCTATAATTCACCCCTCCACTTT.

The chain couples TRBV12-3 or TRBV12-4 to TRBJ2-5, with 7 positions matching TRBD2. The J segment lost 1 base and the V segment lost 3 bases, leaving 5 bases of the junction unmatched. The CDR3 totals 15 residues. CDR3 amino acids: CASSFGASGQETQYF. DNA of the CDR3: TGTGCCAGCAGTTTTGGGGCTAGCGGCCAAGAGACCCAGTACTTC.

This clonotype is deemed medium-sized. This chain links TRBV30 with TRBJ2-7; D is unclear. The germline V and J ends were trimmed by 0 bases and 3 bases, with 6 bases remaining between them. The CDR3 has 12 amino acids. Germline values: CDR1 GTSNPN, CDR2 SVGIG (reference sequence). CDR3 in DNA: TGTGCCTGGAGTGTAGGAGTCTACGAGCAGTACTTC. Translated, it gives CAWSVGVYEQYF.

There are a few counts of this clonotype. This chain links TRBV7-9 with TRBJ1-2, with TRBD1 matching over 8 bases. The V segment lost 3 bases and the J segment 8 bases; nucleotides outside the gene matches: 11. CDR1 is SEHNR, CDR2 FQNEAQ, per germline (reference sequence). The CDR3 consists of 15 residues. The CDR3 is CASSFPKTGAGGYTF. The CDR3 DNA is TGTGCCAGCAGCTTCCCGAAGACAGGGGCGGGCGGCTACACCTTC.

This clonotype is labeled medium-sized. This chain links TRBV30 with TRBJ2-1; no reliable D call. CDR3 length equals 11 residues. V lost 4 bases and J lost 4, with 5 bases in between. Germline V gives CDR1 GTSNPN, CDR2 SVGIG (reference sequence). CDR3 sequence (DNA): TGTGCCTGGACCCAATACAATGAGCAGTTCTTC. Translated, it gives CAWTQYNEQFF.